Listed below are T cell receptor beta chains from one sample, sequenced in a study of cytomegalovirus exposure and HLA in healthy donors. Measured with immunoSEQ multiplex PCR; TCRdb has only the in-frame clones, and not every one. The data show about 120,000 clones, 77% seen once. The specimen sequenced was PBMCs. Receptors originate from a man aged 40-49 years in good health and CMV-seropositive. Both conserved end residues are part of each CDR3. D genes are given only for firm matches. Clone sizes are given selectively: once, few, many, or a class where the clone is expanded.

J gene: TRBJ2-2; clone size: -; V gene: TRBV7-6; D gene: -; CDR3 length: 14; CDR3 protein: CASSLAAQAGELFF; CDR3 DNA: TGTGCCAGCAGCTTAGCCGCTCAGGCCGGGGAGCTGTTTTTT
J gene: TRBJ2-5; clone size: -; V gene: TRBV6-5; D gene: -; CDR3 length: 12; CDR3 protein: CASSRPGGTQYF; CDR3 DNA: TGTGCCAGCAGCAGGCCCGGGGGGACCCAGTACTTC
J gene: TRBJ1-5; clone size: -; V gene: TRBV18; D gene: -; CDR3 length: 14; CDR3 protein: CASSLDSSYQPQHF; CDR3 DNA: TGTGCCAGCTCGCTAGACAGTTCTTACCAGCCCCAGCATTTT
J gene: TRBJ2-1; clone size: -; V gene: TRBV7-2; D gene: TRBD2; CDR3 length: 17; CDR3 protein: CASSARTGLAENNEQFF; CDR3 DNA: TGTGCCAGCAGCGCCCGGACCGGACTAGCGGAGAACAATGAGCAGTTCTTC
J gene: TRBJ2-7; clone size: -; V gene: TRBV7-2; D gene: -; CDR3 length: 15; CDR3 protein: CASSLDEGFSYEQYF; CDR3 DNA: TGTGCCAGCAGCTTAGATGAGGGTTTTTCCTACGAGCAGTACTTC
J gene: TRBJ2-1; clone size: -; V gene: TRBV6-5; D gene: TRBD1; CDR3 length: 14; CDR3 protein: CASSYGTGKNEQFF; CDR3 DNA: TGTGCCAGCAGTTACGGGACAGGGAAAAATGAGCAGTTCTTC
J gene: TRBJ2-2; clone size: -; V gene: TRBV13; D gene: -; CDR3 length: 15; CDR3 protein: CASCWDSANTGELFF; CDR3 DNA: TGTGCCAGCTGTTGGGACTCCGCGAACACCGGGGAGCTGTTTTTT
J gene: TRBJ2-5; clone size: -; V gene: TRBV6-5; D gene: -; CDR3 length: 12; CDR3 protein: CASRQGGETQYF; CDR3 DNA: TGTGCCAGCAGACAGGGTGGAGAGACCCAGTACTTC
J gene: TRBJ2-4; clone size: -; V gene: TRBV5-1; D gene: -; CDR3 length: 16; CDR3 protein: CASSPRFGTSGDIQYF; CDR3 DNA: TGCGCCAGCAGCCCCCGTTTCGGGACATCCGGAGACATTCAGTACTTC
J gene: TRBJ2-2; clone size: -; V gene: TRBV27; D gene: TRBD1; CDR3 length: 15; CDR3 protein: CASSGIQGYTGELFF; CDR3 DNA: TGTGCCAGCAGTGGGATACAGGGGTACACCGGGGAGCTGTTTTTT
J gene: TRBJ1-2; clone size: -; V gene: TRBV6-5; D gene: TRBD1; CDR3 length: 16; CDR3 protein: CASSYSGQGINYGYTF; CDR3 DNA: TGTGCCAGCAGTTACTCGGGACAGGGCATTAACTATGGCTACACCTTC
J gene: TRBJ2-5; clone size: once; V gene: TRBV6-1; D gene: TRBD2; CDR3 length: 16; CDR3 protein: CASSGLAGGRGETQYF; CDR3 DNA: TGTGCCAGCAGTGGACTAGCGGGGGGGAGGGGAGAGACCCAGTACTTC
J gene: TRBJ2-1; clone size: few; V gene: TRBV7-8; D gene: TRBD1; CDR3 length: 14; CDR3 protein: CASRDRVSYNEQFF; CDR3 DNA: TGTGCCAGCCGTGACAGGGTCTCCTACAATGAGCAGTTCTTC
J gene: TRBJ1-6; clone size: -; V gene: TRBV27; D gene: -; CDR3 length: 13; CDR3 protein: CASSSGINSPLHF; CDR3 DNA: TGTGCCAGCAGCTCAGGAATTAATTCACCCCTCCACTTT
J gene: TRBJ1-3; clone size: once; V gene: TRBV4-3; D gene: -; CDR3 length: 17; CDR3 protein: CASSQVMPRVTGNTIYF; CDR3 DNA: TGCGCCAGCAGCCAAGTTATGCCTCGGGTCACTGGAAACACCATATATTTT
J gene: TRBJ2-1; clone size: -; V gene: TRBV9; D gene: TRBD1; CDR3 length: 15; CDR3 protein: CASSVGRTGANEQFF; CDR3 DNA: TGTGCCAGCAGCGTAGGCCGGACAGGCGCCAATGAGCAGTTCTTC
J gene: TRBJ1-1; clone size: once; V gene: TRBV6-5; D gene: TRBD1; CDR3 length: 14; CDR3 protein: CASTTDRGTTEAFF; CDR3 DNA: TGTGCCAGCACCACCGACAGGGGGACCACTGAAGCTTTCTTT
J gene: TRBJ2-3; clone size: -; V gene: TRBV5-1; D gene: TRBD1; CDR3 length: 14; CDR3 protein: CASSAGTATDTQYF; CDR3 DNA: TGCGCCAGCAGCGCCGGGACAGCCACAGATACGCAGTATTTT
J gene: TRBJ2-1; clone size: -; V gene: TRBV20-1; D gene: -; CDR3 length: 11; CDR3 protein: CSASLRGEQFF; CDR3 DNA: TGCAGTGCTAGCCTTCGCGGGGAGCAGTTCTTC
J gene: TRBJ2-1; clone size: -; V gene: TRBV6-4; D gene: TRBD1; CDR3 length: 16; CDR3 protein: CASSDRTGGSYNEQFF; CDR3 DNA: TGTGCCAGCAGTGACCGGACAGGGGGATCCTACAATGAGCAGTTCTTC
J gene: TRBJ2-1; clone size: -; V gene: TRBV14; D gene: TRBD2; CDR3 length: 16; CDR3 protein: CASSRLAGLTYNEQFF; CDR3 DNA: TGTGCCAGCAGTCGACTAGCGGGCCTGACTTACAATGAGCAGTTCTTC
J gene: TRBJ1-2; clone size: -; V gene: TRBV29-1; D gene: -; CDR3 length: 13; CDR3 protein: CSVEDRTAYGYTF; CDR3 DNA: TGCAGCGTTGAAGATCGGACAGCGTATGGCTACACCTTC
J gene: TRBJ1-5; clone size: -; V gene: TRBV4-3; D gene: -; CDR3 length: 13; CDR3 protein: CASSQEADQPQHF; CDR3 DNA: TGCGCCAGCAGCCAAGAGGCGGATCAGCCCCAGCATTTT
J gene: TRBJ1-1; clone size: -; V gene: TRBV9; D gene: -; CDR3 length: 13; CDR3 protein: CASSVVQGSEAFF; CDR3 DNA: TGTGCCAGCAGCGTAGTTCAGGGCTCTGAAGCTTTCTTT
J gene: TRBJ2-2; clone size: -; V gene: TRBV7-6; D gene: -; CDR3 length: 15; CDR3 protein: CASSLVRGNTGELFF; CDR3 DNA: TGTGCCAGCAGCTTAGTGAGAGGGAACACCGGGGAGCTGTTTTTT
J gene: TRBJ1-1; clone size: -; V gene: TRBV7-2; D gene: TRBD1; CDR3 length: 14; CDR3 protein: CASSFGTGLAEAFF; CDR3 DNA: TGTGCCAGCAGCTTTGGGACAGGTTTGGCTGAAGCTTTCTTT
J gene: TRBJ1-6; clone size: few; V gene: TRBV2; D gene: TRBD1; CDR3 length: 15; CDR3 protein: CASSEEGTGNSPLHF; CDR3 DNA: TGTGCCAGCAGTGAAGAAGGGACAGGGAATTCACCCCTCCACTTT
J gene: TRBJ2-7; clone size: -; V gene: TRBV9; D gene: -; CDR3 length: 14; CDR3 protein: CASSVGGGAGEQYF; CDR3 DNA: TGTGCCAGCAGCGTAGGAGGGGGGGCAGGTGAGCAGTACTTC
J gene: TRBJ2-1; clone size: few; V gene: TRBV6-4; D gene: -; CDR3 length: 13; CDR3 protein: CASSEDANNEQFF; CDR3 DNA: TGTGCCAGCAGTGAAGATGCTAACAATGAGCAGTTCTTC
J gene: TRBJ2-7; clone size: -; V gene: TRBV7-2; D gene: TRBD1; CDR3 length: 14; CDR3 protein: CASSFDRGTGEQYF; CDR3 DNA: TGTGCCAGCAGCTTCGACAGGGGGACCGGCGAGCAGTACTTC
J gene: TRBJ1-6; clone size: -; V gene: TRBV7-9; D gene: TRBD1; CDR3 length: 18; CDR3 protein: CASSTNRGRSSYNSPLHF; CDR3 DNA: TGTGCCAGCAGCACCAACAGGGGCCGAAGCTCCTATAATTCACCCCTCCACTTT
J gene: TRBJ2-3; clone size: -; V gene: TRBV15; D gene: -; CDR3 length: 16; CDR3 protein: CATSRRARASTDTQYF; CDR3 DNA: TGTGCCACCAGCCGGAGGGCTAGGGCTAGCACAGATACGCAGTATTTT
J gene: TRBJ2-7; clone size: -; V gene: TRBV10-2; D gene: TRBD2; CDR3 length: 17; CDR3 protein: CASSGRTSGGSGSEQYF; CDR3 DNA: TGCGCCAGCAGTGGTAGGACTAGCGGGGGGTCCGGGTCCGAGCAGTACTTC
J gene: TRBJ1-1; clone size: few; V gene: TRBV6-5; D gene: -; CDR3 length: 13; CDR3 protein: CASSTGQNTEAFF; CDR3 DNA: TGTGCCAGCAGCACCGGACAGAACACTGAAGCTTTCTTT
J gene: TRBJ2-7; clone size: -; V gene: TRBV4-2; D gene: -; CDR3 length: 14; CDR3 protein: CASSLGSGDSKQYF; CDR3 DNA: TGTGCCAGCAGCCTCGGCTCGGGAGATTCGAAGCAGTACTTC
J gene: TRBJ2-7; clone size: -; V gene: TRBV11-2; D gene: TRBD1; CDR3 length: 13; CDR3 protein: CASSTGTGSEQYF; CDR3 DNA: TGTGCCAGCAGCACCGGGACAGGGTCCGAGCAGTACTTC
J gene: TRBJ1-2; clone size: -; V gene: TRBV19; D gene: TRBD1; CDR3 length: 15; CDR3 protein: CASKRGQGWDYGYTF; CDR3 DNA: TGTGCCAGTAAGCGGGGACAGGGATGGGACTATGGCTACACCTTC
J gene: TRBJ2-3; clone size: -; V gene: TRBV28; D gene: -; CDR3 length: 15; CDR3 protein: CASSLEQTSTDTQYF; CDR3 DNA: TGTGCCAGCAGTTTGGAGCAGACTAGCACAGATACGCAGTATTTT
J gene: TRBJ1-2; clone size: few; V gene: TRBV5-8; D gene: -; CDR3 length: 12; CDR3 protein: CASSSEVYGYTF; CDR3 DNA: TGTGCCAGCAGCTCGGAGGTCTATGGCTACACCTTC
J gene: TRBJ1-5; clone size: -; V gene: TRBV5-5; D gene: TRBD1; CDR3 length: 14; CDR3 protein: CASSWGGQGWPQHF; CDR3 DNA: TGTGCCAGCAGCTGGGGGGGACAGGGGTGGCCCCAGCATTTT
J gene: TRBJ1-2; clone size: -; V gene: TRBV6-5; D gene: -; CDR3 length: 13; CDR3 protein: CASRQRTRNGYTF; CDR3 DNA: TGTGCCAGCAGGCAACGGACTCGGAATGGCTACACCTTC
J gene: TRBJ2-3; clone size: -; V gene: TRBV30; D gene: TRBD2; CDR3 length: 19; CDR3 protein: CAWNPSGGVWPLSTDTQYF; CDR3 DNA: TGTGCCTGGAACCCATCGGGGGGGGTGTGGCCCCTTAGCACAGATACGCAGTATTTT
J gene: TRBJ2-5; clone size: -; V gene: TRBV5-1; D gene: -; CDR3 length: 14; CDR3 protein: CASSLVGVQETQYF; CDR3 DNA: TGCGCCAGCAGCTTGGTCGGGGTGCAAGAGACCCAGTACTTC
J gene: TRBJ2-1; clone size: -; V gene: TRBV4-2; D gene: -; CDR3 length: 13; CDR3 protein: CASSQDTGIEQFF; CDR3 DNA: TGTGCCAGCAGCCAAGATACGGGTATTGAGCAGTTCTTC
J gene: TRBJ2-5; clone size: -; V gene: TRBV7-2; D gene: TRBD2; CDR3 length: 16; CDR3 protein: CASSLPAAGVGETQYF; CDR3 DNA: TGTGCCAGCAGCTTACCGGCGGCGGGGGTAGGAGAGACCCAGTACTTC